The 3 T cell receptor beta chains reported below all come from one sample, sequenced in a study of human T cells and chemical hapten exposure. Time point denoted: patch test 2, 6 weeks after DPC sensitization. The treatment is: therapeutic diphenylcyclopropenone sensitization with weekly scalp DPC. TCRdb re-derived calls from the RACE reads in MiXCR, one entry per CDR3 protein. The table lists about 140,000 distinct CDR3 sequences, roughly 10% of them singletons. The source was whole blood, collected in connection with sensitization to the hapten diphenylcyclopropenone (DPC). All receptors derive from a woman aged 45 to 65 with alopecia areata. Some clones in this sample may be carry-over from other donors' samples.

This clonotype has a handful of counts. The V call is TRBV29-1, the J call TRBJ2-7; TRBD1 aligns across 8 bases. Germline assignment: CDR1 SQVTM and CDR2 ANQGSEA. With V trimmed by 6 bases and J by 6 bases, 4 bases remained unmatched. CDR3 length: 11 residues. The CDR3 nucleotides are TGCAGCGTAGCGACAGGGGCCGAGCAGTACTTC. This sequence encodes CSVATGAEQYF.

This clonotype was observed a few times. V and J are TRBV12-5 and TRBJ2-7; 9 bases agree with TRBD2. Germline loops: CDR1 LGHNT, CDR2 FRNRAP. The J segment lost 5 bases and the V segment lost 6 bases, leaving 8 bases of the junction unmatched. There are 14 residues in the CDR3. Written as DNA, the CDR3 is TGTGCTAGTGGCGCGGGGGGGATTGCCAACGAGCAGTACTTC. The encoded protein is CASGAGGIANEQYF.

As concerns this clonotype: With a much larger clone just one base away, this may be a read error. The rearrangement links TRBV28 to TRBJ2-1; TRBD2 matches at 7 bases. The CDR3 length is 15 residues. The V gene's germline CDR1 is MDHEN and CDR2 SYDVKM. J gave up 4 bases and V 7 bases, and 10 bases lay outside the gene matches. CDR3 sequence (DNA): TGTGCCAGCACCCTTACCGGGGGGTTTTACAATGAGCAGTTCTTC. It translates to CASTLTGGFYNEQFF.